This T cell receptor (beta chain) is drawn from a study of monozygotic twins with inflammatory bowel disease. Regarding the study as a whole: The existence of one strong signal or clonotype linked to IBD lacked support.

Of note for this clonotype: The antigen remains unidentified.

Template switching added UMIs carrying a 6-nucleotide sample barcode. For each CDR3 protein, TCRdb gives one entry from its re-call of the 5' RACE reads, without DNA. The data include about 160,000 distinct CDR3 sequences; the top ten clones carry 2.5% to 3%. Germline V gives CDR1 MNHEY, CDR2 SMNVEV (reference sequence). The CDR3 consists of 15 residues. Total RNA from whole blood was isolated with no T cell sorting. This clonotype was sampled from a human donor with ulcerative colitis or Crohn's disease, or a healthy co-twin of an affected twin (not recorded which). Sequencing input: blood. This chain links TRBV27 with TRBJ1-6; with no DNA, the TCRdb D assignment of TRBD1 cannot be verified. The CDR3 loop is CASSLEGAYNSPLHF.